This T cell receptor beta chain was sequenced in a study of blood T cell repertoires in COVID-19. Clones were read by immunoSEQ multiplex PCR, and TCRdb kept only the in-frame ones, dropping some. The table records approximately 200,000 clones, approximately 88% of them present only once. Study members were between roughly 18 and 89 years old and lived in approximately 25 US regions. This clonotype was obtained from a woman in her 30s who had been exposed to COVID-19. Sequenced input: PBMCs or T cells enriched from blood (not recorded which).

DNA for the CDR3: TGTGCCAGCAGAACAGGGGAGCTGTTTTTT. Protein: CASRTGELFF. The chain joins TRBV2 to TRBJ2-2; the D is unclear. This CDR3 region has 10 residues. V gave up 6 bases and J gave up 8 bases, with 4 bases separating them. CDR1 is SNHLY, CDR2 FYNNEI, per germline.